Below, one TCR beta chain is given with its context. The data stem from a study of blood T cell repertoires in COVID-19. Study information: Researchers got acute and convalescent COVID-19 samples from the United States, Italy and Spain. From T cells, B-cell-depleted T cells, or PBMCs came the material, which was cDNA or gDNA.

As handled by the study authors: Counts of nucleated cells, estimated from reference gene primer amplification, were obtained. TCRdb's copy holds only in-frame clones and misses some; the assay was immunoSEQ multiplex PCR. Clone size and the V and J calls come from that table; the DNA yielded D and trimming. The table has about 190,000 clones, about 85% seen once. Trimming cost V 8 bases and J 0 bases, with 16 bases left between them. Germline CDR1 reads MDHEN; CDR2 reads SYDVKM. The CDR3 runs to 15 residues. V is TRBV28 and J is TRBJ1-1, with a weak D call TRBD1 (5 bases). Input material: peripheral blood. This clonotype was obtained from a young man with acute or convalescent COVID-19. CDR3 region: CASGSPRDLNTEAFF. DNA for the CDR3: TGTGCCAGCGGCAGTCCGAGGGACTTGAACACTGAAGCTTTCTTT.